The T cell receptor beta chain described here comes from a study of T-cell reconstitution after alpha-beta-depleted transplantation in children. Preparation of the TCRbeta library was carried out with unique molecular identifiers. From the PCR reads, TCRdb called clonotypes with MiXCR, one entry per CDR3 protein. The sample includes hundreds of thousands of distinct CDR3 sequences, roughly a tenth of them seen just once. CDR1 MNHEY and CDR2 SMNVEV come from the germline V gene (reference sequence). The V end lost 3 bases, the J end lost 2 bases, and 11 bases lay between the germline ends. The CDR3 loop spans 14 amino acids. This clonotype was counted at least ten times. The antigen remains undetermined. Points from the study as a whole: Expanded graft clones numbering several hundred reportedly gave rise to alpha-beta T cells about two months after transplant.

The TCR sequence derives from a child younger than two with acute myeloid leukemia, due to receive a stem cell transplant. The input for sequencing was PBMCs, taken before TCRalphabeta/CD19-depleted stem cell transplant. V is TRBV27 and J is TRBJ2-7, with a weak D call TRBD2 (6 bases). Written as DNA, the CDR3 is TGTGCCAGCAGTTTCCTCGCGGGACCCTACGAGCAGTACTTC. It yields the protein CASSFLAGPYEQYF.